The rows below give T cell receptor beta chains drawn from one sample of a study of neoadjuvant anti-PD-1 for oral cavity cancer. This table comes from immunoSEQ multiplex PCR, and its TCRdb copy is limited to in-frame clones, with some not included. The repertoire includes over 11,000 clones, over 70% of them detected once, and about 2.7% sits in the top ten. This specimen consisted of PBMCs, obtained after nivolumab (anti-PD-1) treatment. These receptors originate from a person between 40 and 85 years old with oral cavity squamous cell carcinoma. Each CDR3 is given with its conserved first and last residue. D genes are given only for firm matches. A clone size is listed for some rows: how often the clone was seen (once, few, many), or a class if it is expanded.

CDR3 DNA: TGTGCCAGCAGTGAGACGGAGAACACTGAAGCTTTCTTT; CDR3 protein: CASSETENTEAFF; J gene: TRBJ1-1; V gene: TRBV6-1; clone size: few; D gene: .
CDR3 DNA: TGCAGCGTTGAAACTAGCGGTCCCAGGGAGACCCAGTACTTC; CDR3 protein: CSVETSGPRETQYF; J gene: TRBJ2-5; V gene: TRBV29-1; clone size: .; D gene: TRBD2
CDR3 DNA: TGCAGCGCCCAGGGACAGTCCTACGAGCAGTACTTC; CDR3 protein: CSAQGQSYEQYF; J gene: TRBJ2-7; V gene: TRBV29-1; clone size: .; D gene: TRBD1
CDR3 DNA: TGTGCCAGCAGTATCCGGGATACGCAGTATTTT; CDR3 protein: CASSIRDTQYF; J gene: TRBJ2-3; V gene: TRBV28; clone size: .; D gene: .
CDR3 DNA: TGTGCCAGCAGCGTAGAAGGAAACACCGGGGAGCTGTTTTTT; CDR3 protein: CASSVEGNTGELFF; J gene: TRBJ2-2; V gene: TRBV9; clone size: once; D gene: .
CDR3 DNA: TGTGCCAGTAGTCCTGCGGGACAATTGAACACCGGGGAGCTGTTTTTT; CDR3 protein: CASSPAGQLNTGELFF; J gene: TRBJ2-2; V gene: TRBV19; clone size: .; D gene: .
CDR3 DNA: TGTGCCAGCAGCGGGACTAGCGGGAGGCCCACAGATACGCAGTATTTT; CDR3 protein: CASSGTSGRPTDTQYF; J gene: TRBJ2-3; V gene: TRBV2; clone size: .; D gene: TRBD2
CDR3 DNA: TGTGCCAGTAGTCCGCGGGAGGTGAACACCGGGGAGCTGTTTTTT; CDR3 protein: CASSPREVNTGELFF; J gene: TRBJ2-2; V gene: TRBV19; clone size: .; D gene: TRBD2
CDR3 DNA: TGTGCCAGCAGCGTAGAGACCTCAACAGGGACCCAGTACTTC; CDR3 protein: CASSVETSTGTQYF; J gene: TRBJ2-5; V gene: TRBV9; clone size: .; D gene: .
CDR3 DNA: TGTGCCAGCAGCTTAGTCGGGATCCAGGCCTACGAGCAGTACTTC; CDR3 protein: CASSLVGIQAYEQYF; J gene: TRBJ2-7; V gene: TRBV11-2; clone size: .; D gene: .
CDR3 DNA: TGTGCCAGCAGCTTAGATCCCCCCTACGAGCAGTACTTC; CDR3 protein: CASSLDPPYEQYF; J gene: TRBJ2-7; V gene: TRBV11-2; clone size: .; D gene: .
CDR3 DNA: TGTGCCAGCAGTGAATCCCCGGTCAGGACCCAGTACTTC; CDR3 protein: CASSESPVRTQYF; J gene: TRBJ2-5; V gene: TRBV6-1; clone size: .; D gene: .
CDR3 DNA: TGTGCCAGCAGTGAAGCGCATGGCAATCAGCCCCAGCATTTT; CDR3 protein: CASSEAHGNQPQHF; J gene: TRBJ1-5; V gene: TRBV6-1; clone size: .; D gene: .
CDR3 DNA: TGCAGCTGTGGGGGTGGGGGCTTTAATGAAAAACTGTTTTTT; CDR3 protein: CSCGGGGFNEKLFF; J gene: TRBJ1-4; V gene: TRBV29-1; clone size: few; D gene: .
CDR3 DNA: TGTGCCAGCAGTGAGGGGACAGGGATCCCAGATACGCAGTATTTT; CDR3 protein: CASSEGTGIPDTQYF; J gene: TRBJ2-3; V gene: TRBV25-1; clone size: .; D gene: TRBD1
CDR3 DNA: TGTGCCAGCAGTACCCAAGGGGGTAACACCGGGGAGCTGTTTTTT; CDR3 protein: CASSTQGGNTGELFF; J gene: TRBJ2-2; V gene: TRBV6-4; clone size: .; D gene: .
CDR3 DNA: TGTGCCAGCAGTTGGGTTAAGAATGGCTACACCTTC; CDR3 protein: CASSWVKNGYTF; J gene: TRBJ1-2; V gene: TRBV28; clone size: .; D gene: .
CDR3 DNA: TGTGCCAGCAGCCCGACTAGCGGGGGAAACTACCTCACAGATACGCAGTATTTT; CDR3 protein: CASSPTSGGNYLTDTQYF; J gene: TRBJ2-3; V gene: TRBV11-3; clone size: .; D gene: TRBD2
CDR3 DNA: TGTGCCAGCAGCAACCAGCCCTCTGGGGCCAACGTCCTGACTTTC; CDR3 protein: CASSNQPSGANVLTF; J gene: TRBJ2-6; V gene: TRBV7-3; clone size: .; D gene: .
CDR3 DNA: TGTGCCATCAGCCTGGACAGGACCGCGGAAGCTTTCTTT; CDR3 protein: CAISLDRTAEAFF; J gene: TRBJ1-1; V gene: TRBV10-3; clone size: .; D gene: TRBD1
CDR3 DNA: TGTGCCAGCAGTACCTTCCCGGAACTGTTTTTT; CDR3 protein: CASSTFPELFF; J gene: TRBJ1-4; V gene: TRBV2; clone size: .; D gene: .
CDR3 DNA: TGTGCCGGATTGGACAGTCTCAACTATGGCTACACCTTC; CDR3 protein: CAGLDSLNYGYTF; J gene: TRBJ1-2; V gene: TRBV6-6; clone size: .; D gene: .